The 32 T cell receptor beta chains in this list originate from one sample, sequenced in a study of blood T cell repertoires in COVID-19. Profiled with immunoSEQ multiplex PCR; TCRdb holds only in-frame clones, not every one. This table has under 200,000 clones, roughly 78% appearing once. The material sequenced was peripheral blood. The origin of the receptors is an older woman with COVID-19, enrolled during active disease.

This chain joins TRBV7-3 and TRBJ2-1, with D unresolved. The CDR3 is 16 residues long. The germline V gene encodes CDR1 SGHTA and CDR2 FQGTGA. V lost 4 bases, J lost 0 bases, and 13 bases lay in between. CDR3 sequence (DNA): TGTGCCAGCAGCTACCAACCAGGCAGCTCCTACAATGAGCAGTTCTTC. This gives the protein CASSYQPGSSYNEQFF.

A word on this clone: The junction shows a germline mismatch at one end, possibly a read error. This chain joins TRBV5-1 and TRBJ1-1, with 8 bases matching TRBD1. The germline V gene has CDR1 SGHRS and CDR2 YFSETQ. The CDR3 runs 15 residues. The CDR3 DNA reads as TGCGCCCGCAGCGGGGGGGACAGGCTAATCACTGAAGCTTTCTTT. Translation: CARSGGDRLITEAFF.

V is TRBV28 and J is TRBJ1-4, with D perhaps TRBD1 (6 bases). The CDR3 contains 14 residues. Germline values: CDR1 MDHEN, CDR2 SYDVKM. V lost 5 bases and J lost 4, with 11 bases in between. The CDR3 nucleotides read TGTGCCAGCAGTCGGACAGATAGTAATGAAAAACTGTTTTTT. The encoded protein is CASSRTDSNEKLFF. The variable domain in full, completed from reference TRBV28 and TRBJ1-4, reads DVKVTQSSRYLVKRTGEKVFLECVQDMDHENMFWYRQDPGLGLRLIYFSYDVKMKEKGDIPEGYSVSREKKERFSLILESASTNQTSMYLCASSRTDSNEKLFFGSGTQLSVL.

A single count supports this clone. The chain links TRBV29-1 to TRBJ2-7, with 9 nucleotides matching TRBD2. CDR3 size: 14 residues. J gave up 0 bases and V 7 bases, and 7 bases lay outside the gene matches. Germline V gene lookup returns CDR1 SQVTM and CDR2 ANQGSEA. CDR3 region: CSASVAGVSYEQYF. The CDR3, as DNA: TGCAGCGCATCGGTAGCGGGGGTCTCCTACGAGCAGTACTTC.

This clone was recorded only once. This sequence joins TRBV7-2 and TRBJ2-2; a weak D match, TRBD2 (6 bases). V dropped 4 bases and J dropped 5 bases, with 11 bases sitting between them. Germline V gene sequence: CDR1 SGHTA, CDR2 FQGNSA. The CDR3 runs 14 residues. CDR3: CASSSTRSTGELFF. For the CDR3, the DNA is TGTGCCAGCAGCTCGACTAGGTCGACCGGGGAGCTGTTTTTT.

This clone was detected a few times. V is TRBV6-2 or TRBV6-3 and J is TRBJ1-5; 7 nucleotides align to TRBD1. CDR1 and CDR2 from the germline V gene are MNHEY and SVGEGT. Germline trimming cut 0 bases from V and 7 bases from J; bases unmatched to any gene: 9. The CDR3 loop spans 16 amino acids. The CDR3 loop reads CASSYSPRDSGQPQHF. The CDR3 nucleotides are TGTGCCAGCAGTTACTCCCCCCGGGACAGCGGGCAGCCCCAGCATTTT.

V usage is TRBV19 and J usage is TRBJ1-5; no definite D call. V lost 5 bases and J 9 bases, leaving 14 bases between the germline ends. Germline V CDR1 and CDR2: LNHDA, SQIVND (reference sequence). This CDR3 is built from 13 residues. The chain's CDR3 is CASSLGARGPQHF. CDR3 in DNA: TGTGCCAGTAGTTTAGGTGCCCGGGGGCCCCAGCATTTT.

CDR3: CASSVRDSNSGANVLTF. The CDR3 coding sequence is TGTGCCAGCAGTGTACGGGACAGTAACTCTGGGGCCAACGTCCTGACTTTC. The V gene is TRBV6-1, the J gene TRBJ2-6; 7 nucleotides line up with TRBD1. Per the germline V gene, CDR1 is MNHNS and CDR2 is SASEGT. The J segment lost 0 bases and the V segment lost 4 bases, leaving 6 bases of the junction unmatched. The CDR3 runs to 17 residues.

This clone was counted ten times or more. The V gene is TRBV19, the J gene TRBJ2-1; 11 bases agree with TRBD2. Germline trimming cut 1 base from V and 3 bases from J; bases unmatched to any gene: 2. CDR1 LNHDA and CDR2 SQIVND come from the germline V gene (reference sequence). CDR3 size: 16 residues. CDR3 loop: CASSIALAGVYNEQFF. CDR3 sequence (DNA): TGTGCCAGTAGTATAGCACTAGCGGGGGTCTACAATGAGCAGTTCTTC. The full variable domain, its missing parts supplied by reference TRBV19 and TRBJ2-1, is DGGITQSPKYLFRKEGQNVTLSCEQNLNHDAMYWYRQDPGQGLRLIYYSQIVNDFQKGDIAEGYSVSREKKESFPLTVTSAQKNPTAFYLCASSIALAGVYNEQFFGPGTRLTVL.

The rearrangement uses TRBV21-1 and TRBJ2-7; the table gives TRBD1 as D, unverified against the DNA. TRBV21-1 is tagged as a pseudogene. The CDR3 contains 12 residues. CDR3: CARGVGASEQYV. DNA for the CDR3: TGTGCCAGAGGGGTGGGGGCAAGCGAGCAGTACGTC.

The J gene is TRBJ1-2, the V gene TRBV28, with a weak D call TRBD1 (6 bases). V shed 3 bases and J shed 6 bases, with 11 bases lying between them. CDR3 length: 13 amino acids. CDR1 and CDR2 (germline): MDHEN, SYDVKM. The chain's CDR3 is CASSLGGRNGYTF. CDR3 nucleotide sequence: TGTGCCAGCAGTTTGGGGGGGCGCAATGGCTACACCTTC.

The genes are TRBV24-1 and TRBJ2-1; the match to TRBD2 covers 15 bases. CDR1 and CDR2 from the germline V gene are KGHDR and SFDVKD. V dropped 4 bases and J dropped 9; count of bases not matched to a gene: 9. CDR3 length: 17 residues. The CDR3 sequence: CATSDRGTSGGHGEQFF. The DNA of the CDR3 is TGTGCCACCAGTGACCGGGGGACTAGCGGGGGGCACGGTGAGCAGTTCTTC.

This clone was seen only once. This chain uses TRBV6-2 or TRBV6-3 with TRBJ2-2, with TRBD1 identical over 8 bases. The CDR3 runs 14 residues. V was clipped by 5 bases and J by 3 bases; unmatched bases: 2. Germline V CDR1 and CDR2: MNHEY, SVGEGT. CDR3 amino acids: CASSAGGDTGELFF. For the CDR3, the DNA is TGTGCCAGCAGTGCAGGGGGCGACACCGGGGAGCTGTTTTTT.

The chain joins TRBV21-1 to TRBJ2-5; the table gives TRBD2 as D, unverified against the DNA. TRBV21-1 is marked as a pseudogene. The CDR3 length is 12 residues. The CDR3 sequence: CASSKVFGTQYF. In DNA, the CDR3 is TGTGCCAGCAGCAAAGTGTTCGGGACCCAGTACTTC.

The rearrangement uses TRBV11-2 and TRBJ2-7; D gene ambiguous. V was shortened by 4 bases and J by 6 bases, with 19 bases between the two germline ends. From germline, CDR1 is SGHAT and CDR2 FQNNGV. The CDR3 has 15 amino acids. The CDR3 sequence: CASSSKKRLVREQYF. The CDR3, as DNA: TGTGCCAGCAGCTCAAAAAAACGGTTGGTACGCGAGCAGTACTTC. The whole variable domain, filled in from reference TRBV11-2 and TRBJ2-7, reads EAGVAQSPRYKIIEKRQSVAFWCNPISGHATLYWYQQILGQGPKLLIQFQNNGVVDDSQLPKDRFSAERLKGVDSTLKIQPAKLEDSAVYLCASSSKKRLVREQYFGPGTRLTVT.

This clone was recorded once. The CDR3 reads CASNPGSGRTYEQYF. The CDR3 DNA reads TGCGCCAGCAACCCCGGCTCAGGGCGAACCTACGAGCAGTACTTC. The rearrangement links TRBV5-1 to TRBJ2-7; D possibly corresponds to TRBD1 (5 bases). The CDR3 is made up of 15 amino acids. V was cut by 6 bases and J by 2 bases, with 18 bases left in between. CDR1 SGHRS and CDR2 YFSETQ come from the germline V gene. Full variable domain (outside the CDR3, taken from reference TRBV5-1 and TRBJ2-7): KAGVTQTPRYLIKTRGQQVTLSCSPISGHRSVSWYQQTPGQGLQFLFEYFSETQRNKGNFPGRFSGRQFSNSRSEMNVSTLELGDSALYLCASNPGSGRTYEQYFGPGTRLTVT.

This rearrangement joins TRBV3-1 (or the pseudogene TRBV3-2) to TRBJ2-1; 10 bases map to TRBD2. Germline CDR1 is LGHDT and CDR2 is YNNKEL (reference sequence). The V and J ends lost 4 bases and 7 bases, in that order; junction bases with no gene match: 7. The CDR3 covers 15 residues. CDR3 sequence reads: CASSPSGGAWNEQFF. The DNA for the CDR3 is TGTGCCAGCAGCCCCAGCGGGGGGGCCTGGAATGAGCAGTTCTTC.

This clone came up many times. V gene TRBV19 combines with J gene TRBJ2-6, with 9 bases fitting TRBD1. Germline CDR1 LNHDA, CDR2 SQIVND (reference sequence). The length of the CDR3 is 16 residues. Unmatched junction bases numbered 3, after V lost 4 bases and J lost 2 bases. The CDR3 DNA reads as TGTGCCAGTAGTACTAACAGGGGGCCTGGGGCCAACGTCCTGACTTTC. It is translated as CASSTNRGPGANVLTF. Drawing the rest from reference TRBV19 and TRBJ2-6, the complete variable domain is DGGITQSPKYLFRKEGQNVTLSCEQNLNHDAMYWYRQDPGQGLRLIYYSQIVNDFQKGDIAEGYSVSREKKESFPLTVTSAQKNPTAFYLCASSTNRGPGANVLTFGAGSRLTVL.

The chain has TRBV3-1 (or the pseudogene TRBV3-2) and TRBJ2-7; D is ambiguous. Germline CDR1 LGHDT, CDR2 YNNKEL (reference sequence). The CDR3 totals 11 residues. V lost 3 bases and J lost 4, with 4 bases in between. The CDR3 here is CASSHGYEQYF. CDR3 DNA: TGTGCCAGCAGCCACGGGTACGAGCAGTACTTC.

This chain connects TRBV19 to TRBJ1-2; 7 bases match TRBD1. V lost 8 bases to trimming and J lost 2 bases; unmatched junction nucleotides: 5. Germline-derived CDR1 and CDR2 are LNHDA and SQIVND (reference sequence). The CDR3 has 13 residues. CDR3 sequence: CASVQGRNYGYTF. The CDR3 coding sequence is TGTGCCAGTGTACAGGGGAGGAACTATGGCTACACCTTC.

This clone was counted once. V usage is TRBV14 and J usage is TRBJ2-5; 15 bases match TRBD2. This CDR3 is 18 amino acids long. Trimming cost V 1 base and J 4 bases; bases outside gene matches: 7. Germline CDR1 reads SGHDN; CDR2 reads FVKESK. The CDR3 DNA is TGTGCCAGCAGCCAAGGAGGACTAGCGGGGGGGCTTCGAGAGACCCAGTACTTC. As protein: CASSQGGLAGGLRETQYF. The full variable domain, its missing parts supplied by reference TRBV14 and TRBJ2-5, is EAGVTQFPSHSVIEKGQTVTLRCDPISGHDNLYWYRRVMGKEIKFLLHFVKESKQDESGMPNNRFLAERTGGTYSTLKVQPAELEDSGVYFCASSQGGLAGGLRETQYFGPGTRLLVL.

The rearrangement links TRBV5-1 to TRBJ2-3; 7 bases agree with TRBD2. Germline CDR1 SGHRS, CDR2 YFSETQ. Trimming removed 4 bases from V and 0 bases from J; junction bases left unmatched: 8. The CDR3 spans 16 residues. The CDR3 loop is CASSPWGGTSTDTQYF. CDR3 DNA: TGCGCCAGCAGCCCCTGGGGGGGAACTAGCACAGATACGCAGTATTTT.

This chain connects TRBV27 to TRBJ2-3; the D gene is possibly TRBD2 (6 bases). The V end lost 3 bases, the J end lost 5 bases, and 15 bases lay between the germline ends. CDR3 length: 15 amino acids. Germline CDR1 and CDR2: MNHEY and SMNVEV (reference sequence). In nucleotides, the CDR3 is TGTGCCAGCAGTTTCCGGGCAGGGAGGAAAGATACGCAGTATTTT. Translation gives CASSFRAGRKDTQYF.

The chain employs TRBV5-5 and TRBJ1-2; 7 bases map to TRBD1. The V gene's germline CDR1 is SGHKS and CDR2 YYEKEE (reference sequence). The CDR3 totals 14 residues. The trim removed 4 bases at V and 2 bases at J, leaving 5 bases unmatched. In nucleotides, the CDR3 is TGTGCCAGCAGCCCGACAGGGCTCAACTATGGCTACACCTTC. It codes for CASSPTGLNYGYTF.

The chain couples TRBV12-3 or TRBV12-4 to TRBJ2-1, with TRBD1 matching 11 bases. The CDR3 consists of 12 residues. V lost 11 bases, J lost 7 bases, and 4 bases stayed unmatched. CDR3 loop: CAGQGASNEQFF. CDR3 sequence (DNA): TGTGCCGGACAGGGGGCGTCAAATGAGCAGTTCTTC.

The chain couples TRBV19 to TRBJ1-1, with D possibly being TRBD1 (5 bases). Germline values: CDR1 LNHDA, CDR2 SQIVND (reference sequence). V lost 1 base and J lost 3, with 12 bases in between. CDR3 length: 15 residues. CDR3 DNA sequence: TGTGCCAGTAGTATAGGCTGGGGCGCTGACACTGAAGCTTTCTTT. Amino acids: CASSIGWGADTEAFF.

V is TRBV5-1 and J is TRBJ1-1; 8 bases agree with TRBD1. V trimming: 0 bases; J trimming: 0 bases; junction bases outside the gene matches: 4. The CDR3 length is 16 residues. Per the germline V gene, CDR1 is SGHRS and CDR2 is YFSETQ. CDR3: CASSLGDRPLNTEAFF. The CDR3 coding sequence is TGCGCCAGCAGCTTGGGGGACAGGCCTTTGAACACTGAAGCTTTCTTT.

V is TRBV5-6 and J is TRBJ1-2; D is ambiguous. Trimming took off 4 bases at V and 2 bases at J, with 15 bases between the two ends. CDR1 and CDR2 (germline): SGHDT, YYEEEE. The CDR3 spans 15 residues. Here the CDR3 DNA reads TGTGCCAGCAGCCACAGCGGACGGTCGAACTATGGCTACACCTTC. Amino acids: CASSHSGRSNYGYTF.

The rearrangement joins TRBV2 to TRBJ2-6; tentatively, D is TRBD1 (6 bases). The CDR3 runs 15 residues. Germline CDR1 reads SNHLY; CDR2 reads FYNNEI. Between the trimmed V and J ends, which lost 9 bases and 0 bases, there was a span of 12 bases. For the CDR3, the DNA is TGTGCCAGTTCAGGGGTCCGCTCTGGGGCCAACGTCCTGACTTTC. This translates into CASSGVRSGANVLTF.

V is TRBV7-3 and J is TRBJ2-1; D possibly corresponds to TRBD2 (6 bases). The V gene lost 1 base and the J gene lost 9 bases, with 13 bases spanning the gap. The CDR3 spans 14 residues. The germline V gene encodes CDR1 SGHTA and CDR2 FQGTGA. CDR3 nucleotides: TGTGCCAGCAGCTTAAATCCCGGGAGCGGTGAGCAGTTCTTC. Translation gives CASSLNPGSGEQFF.

The CDR3 here is CANMARGKRNEKLFF. The DNA of the CDR3 is TGTGCCAACATGGCCCGGGGAAAACGGAATGAAAAACTGTTTTTT. J is TRBJ1-4 and V is TRBV6-5; D is ambiguous. There are 15 residues in the CDR3. V was shortened by 10 bases and J by 5 bases, with 20 bases between the two germline ends. The V gene's germline CDR1 is MNHEY and CDR2 SVGAGI.

V is TRBV27 and J is TRBJ1-5, with D hard to call. The V gene lost 6 bases and the J gene lost 7 bases, with 10 bases spanning the gap. Germline CDR1 is MNHEY and CDR2 is SMNVEV (reference sequence). The CDR3 is made up of 12 amino acids. CDR3 sequence reads: CASSSTAQPQHF. CDR3 sequence (DNA): TGTGCCAGCAGCTCTACAGCCCAGCCCCAGCATTTT.